This T cell receptor (beta chain) comes out of a study of blood T cell repertoires in COVID-19. Study-wide background: The origin of the acute and convalescent COVID-19 samples was the United States, Italy and Spain. In each case, the material was cDNA or gDNA derived from T cells, B-cell-depleted T cells, or PBMCs.

In the study's own analysis: Estimation of nucleated cell counts was performed using reference gene primer amplification. Some clones are missing from TCRdb's copy, which holds only in-frame ones; the method was immunoSEQ multiplex PCR. Clone size and V and J calls were adopted from that table, with D and trimming inferred from the DNA. The table records 55,000 to 75,000 clones, about 81% of them present only once. The CDR3 loop spans 15 amino acids. The ends were cut back, 1 base at V and 3 bases at J, with 13 bases in the middle. Germline V gene sequence: CDR1 MNHNS, CDR2 SASEGT. The sequenced sample was peripheral blood. V usage is TRBV6-1 and J usage is TRBJ2-7; TRBD1 might be the D (6 bases). The TCR originated in a human donor in a cohort sampled during active COVID-19. DNA of the CDR3: TGTGCCAGCAGTGAAGTTTCTACAGGGAACTACGAGCAGTACTTC. Residues: CASSEVSTGNYEQYF.